Here is one T cell receptor (beta chain) with its context. Antigen specificity is unknown. This record belongs to a study of cytomegalovirus exposure and HLA in healthy donors. Across the whole study: The roughly 120 validation repertoires, a later analysis reported, used the same platform as the roughly 660 repertoires from the first cohort.

Method: immunoSEQ multiplex PCR; TCRdb's copy keeps in-frame clones and lacks some. The sample shows about 330,000 clones, roughly 88% of them seen only once. General study results and limits: Researchers catalogued approximately 170 TCR beta chains as cytomegalovirus-associated. Across donors, most TCRs were seen rarely, yet some public ones were widespread.

The CDR3 totals 14 residues. Deletions cut 3 bases from V and 9 bases from J, with 15 bases between. CDR1 is KGHSH, CDR2 LQKENI, per germline. Sample: PBMCs. V usage is TRBV18 and J usage is TRBJ2-1, with D perhaps TRBD1 (6 bases). The receptor was isolated from a woman aged 18-30 years in good health and CMV-seronegative. In DNA form, the CDR3 reads TGTGCCAGCTCACCTAATGCAGGGGCGGCTGAGCAGTTCTTC. Protein sequence: CASSPNAGAAEQFF.